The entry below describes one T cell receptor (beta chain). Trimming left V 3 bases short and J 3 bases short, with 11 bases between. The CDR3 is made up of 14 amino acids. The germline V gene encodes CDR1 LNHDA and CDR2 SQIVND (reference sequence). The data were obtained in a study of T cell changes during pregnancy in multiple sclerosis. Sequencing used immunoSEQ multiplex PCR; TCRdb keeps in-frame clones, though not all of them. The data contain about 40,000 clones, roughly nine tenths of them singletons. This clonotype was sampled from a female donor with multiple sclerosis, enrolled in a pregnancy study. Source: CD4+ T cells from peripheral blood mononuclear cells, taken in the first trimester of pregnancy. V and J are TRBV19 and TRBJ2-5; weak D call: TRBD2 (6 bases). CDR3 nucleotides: TGTGCCAGTAGTATCGGGGGAAAAAAAGAGACCCAGTACTTC. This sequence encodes CASSIGGKKETQYF.